This entry is about one T cell receptor beta chain. What antigen it recognizes has not been identified. No per-base quality is available; no much larger clone lies one base away. The germline V gene encodes CDR1 SGHNT and CDR2 YYREEE (reference sequence). Clipping removes 4 bases from V and 2 bases from J, with 9 as the unmatched junction base count. Inclusive of the bounding cysteine and phenylalanine, the CDR3 is 15 residues long. CDR3 DNA is the only sequence kept; it has 45 bases, read in frame from the first base. TCRbeta CDR3 regions were amplified from genomic DNA by means of the immunoSEQ Assay, a bias-controlled multiplex PCR. Processing in the source paper ran as follows. Within the assay, amplification of reference gene primers was used to estimate how many nucleated cells each sample contained. Sequence reads were collapsed and filtered to measure the absolute abundance of every unique TCRbeta CDR3 rearrangement. For each sample, productive Simpson clonality was calculated as the square root of Simpson's diversity index across productive rearrangements. TCRdb retrieved this table from immuneACCESS and kept in-frame rearrangements only. Not all clones are present; in checked studies, unresolved V genes account for under half, and no reason is known for the remainder. V, J and clone size reflect that table, while D and trimming were determined from the DNA. Here the sample has roughly 250,000 clones; 88% occur a single time. The top ten clonotypes cover 2.5% to 3% of the sample.

This sample is part of a study of blood T cell repertoires in COVID-19 (dated by TCRdb to 2020 to 2021). As for the study more broadly: Samples covering the acute and convalescent phases of COVID-19 were provided by collaborators in the United States, Italy and Spain. Samples were obtained from the ongoing ImmuneRACE study (first 160 participants) and from 1,000 to 1,500 subjects provided by 6 global collaborators. The prospective study material was composed of cDNA or gDNA derived from T cells, B-cell-depleted T cells, or PBMCs. A freely available public database, intended as a resource for researchers studying the immune response to SARS-CoV-2, is where the repertoires were released. The sample metadata nearly always contained a de-identified subject ID, COVID-19 status, age in years and sex. HLA class I and class II types, where available, came from metadata supplied by the sample provider rather than from assay-based typing. Deeply sampled blood TCRbeta repertoires from subjects exposed to, actively infected with, or recovered from COVID-19 were included in the dataset.

In the prospective study, participants were 18 to 89 years old, resided in around 25 geographic areas of the United States, and were enrolled through a virtual design. To assign participants to cohorts, the prospective study relied on clinical history that participants themselves reported in a screening survey and a study questionnaire. Recovered participants in ImmuneRACE Cohort 3 were defined as having two consecutive negative NP/OP PCR tests, clearance from a healthcare professional, or resolution of symptoms. In the prospective study, whole blood, serum and a nasopharyngeal or oropharyngeal swab were collected from each participant by mobile phlebotomists. Over a roughly two-month period, participants in the prospective study had the option of providing additional blood draws and questionnaires. Before DNA extraction, blood samples from the prospective study were shipped at room temperature or frozen.

On the study overall, not on this receptor specifically: How much clinical and demographic metadata was included differed by source and by participant, and the metadata was provided uncurated.

Source material: PBMCs or T cells enriched from blood (not recorded which). The receptor was derived from a woman in her fifties or sixties who had recovered from COVID-19. The V gene is TRBV5-4 and the J gene is TRBJ2-7, with 7 junctional bases fitting TRBD2. The CDR3 has the sequence CASSEELAPTYEQYF. At the DNA level, the sequence is TGTGCCAGCAGCGAGGAACTAGCGCCGACCTACGAGCAGTACTTC.